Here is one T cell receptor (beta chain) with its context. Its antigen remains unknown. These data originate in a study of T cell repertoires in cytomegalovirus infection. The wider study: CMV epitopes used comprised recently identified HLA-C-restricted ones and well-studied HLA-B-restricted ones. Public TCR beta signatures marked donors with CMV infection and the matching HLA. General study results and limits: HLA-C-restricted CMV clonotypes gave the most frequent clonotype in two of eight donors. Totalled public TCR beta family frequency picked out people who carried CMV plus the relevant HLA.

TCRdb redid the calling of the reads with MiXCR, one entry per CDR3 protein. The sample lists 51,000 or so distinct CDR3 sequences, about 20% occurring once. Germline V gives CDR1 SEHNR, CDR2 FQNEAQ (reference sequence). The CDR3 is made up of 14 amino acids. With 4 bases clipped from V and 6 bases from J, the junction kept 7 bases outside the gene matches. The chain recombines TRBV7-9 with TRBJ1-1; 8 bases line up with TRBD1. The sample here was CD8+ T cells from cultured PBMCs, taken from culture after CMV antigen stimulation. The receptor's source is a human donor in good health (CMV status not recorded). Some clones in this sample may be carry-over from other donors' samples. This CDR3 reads CASSWTGRRPEAFF. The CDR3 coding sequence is TGTGCCAGCAGCTGGACAGGGCGGAGGCCTGAAGCTTTCTTT.